One and the same sample provided the 32 T cell receptor beta chains below, sequenced in a study of blood T cell repertoires in COVID-19. TCRdb's table, derived via immunoSEQ multiplex PCR, lists solely in-frame clones and lacks some. Of around 300,000 clones listed, 85% are singletons. The specimen was peripheral blood. These receptors were collected from a woman aged 45-65 years with active or convalescent COVID-19.

The chain employs TRBV29-1 and TRBJ1-1, with D possibly TRBD1 on 6 matching bases. The CDR3 runs 13 residues. Deletions cut 4 bases from V and 5 bases from J, with 14 bases between. Germline lookup yields CDR1 SQVTM and CDR2 ANQGSEA. The CDR3 bases are TGCAGCGTTGCAGGGGCGCCTGGGACTGAAGCTTTCTTT. It specifies CSVAGAPGTEAFF.

V and J are TRBV29-1 and TRBJ2-1, with D possibly being TRBD2 (6 bases). Germline CDR1 is SQVTM and CDR2 is ANQGSEA. The V end lost 3 bases, the J end lost 9 bases, and 21 bases lay between the germline ends. The CDR3 consists of 15 residues. CDR3 region: CSVDIPGDWFVEQFF. In DNA form, the CDR3 reads TGCAGCGTTGATATTCCGGGAGATTGGTTTGTTGAGCAGTTCTTC.

The rearrangement joins TRBV28 to TRBJ2-4, with no clear D. Trimming removed 5 bases at V and 6 bases at J, with 8 bases between. The CDR3 has 12 residues. The V gene's germline CDR1 is MDHEN and CDR2 SYDVKM. CDR3: CASSPFGNIQYF. The CDR3 DNA sequence: TGTGCCAGCAGTCCCTTCGGAAACATTCAGTACTTC.

V and J are TRBV6-5 and TRBJ2-7; 7 bases fit TRBD1. There are 15 residues in the CDR3. Losses at the gene ends were 6 bases for V and 0 bases for J; bases not matched to a gene: 8. CDR1 and CDR2 from the germline V gene are MNHEY and SVGAGI. The CDR3 nucleotides read TGTGCCAGCAGCGTCACAGGGGACCCCTCCTACGAGCAGTACTTC. This encodes CASSVTGDPSYEQYF.

This sequence joins TRBV5-1 and TRBJ1-2; maybe TRBD1 (6 bases). The CDR3 covers 14 residues. Between the trimmed V and J ends, which lost 4 bases and 4 bases, there was a span of 14 bases. CDR1 and CDR2 (germline): SGHRS, YFSETQ. The CDR3 DNA reads TGCGCCAGCAGCCCGGATGGACAGTTCTATGGCTACACCTTC. Amino acids: CASSPDGQFYGYTF.

The chain couples TRBV7-9 to TRBJ2-3; 11 bases fit TRBD2. CDR1 is SEHNR, CDR2 FQNEAQ, per germline (reference sequence). V shed 11 bases and J 0 bases; nucleotides not matched to a gene: 7. The CDR3 sequence is 15 residues long. The CDR3 here is CAGGTSGFSTDTQYF. The CDR3 DNA reads TGTGCCGGCGGGACTAGCGGATTTAGCACAGATACGCAGTATTTT.

The chain carries TRBV7-9 and TRBJ2-7, with D possibly being TRBD2 (6 bases). CDR3 size: 14 residues. V was clipped by 5 bases and J by 3 bases, with 14 bases between them. CDR1 is SEHNR and CDR2 is FQNEAQ in the germline V gene (reference sequence). CDR3 sequence: CASSKNGGLYEQYF. For the CDR3, the DNA is TGTGCCAGCAGCAAAAACGGGGGTCTCTACGAGCAGTACTTC.

The chain combines TRBV20-1 with TRBJ2-1, with 9 bases aligning to TRBD2. CDR1 and CDR2 (germline): DFQATT, SNEGSKA (reference sequence). The ends lost 3 bases at V and 12 bases at J; junction bases unmatched: 9. The CDR3 is made up of 13 amino acids. CDR3 loop: CSASTFGGRGQFF. The DNA for the CDR3 is TGCAGTGCTAGTACCTTCGGCGGGAGGGGGCAGTTCTTC.

The chain has TRBV18 and TRBJ1-3; D gene uncertain. Germline loops: CDR1 KGHSH, CDR2 LQKENI. Trimming pared 3 bases from V and 0 bases from J, leaving 9 bases between. The CDR3 covers 15 residues. This CDR3 reads CASSPVADSGNTIYF. CDR3 sequence (DNA): TGTGCCAGCTCACCTGTGGCAGACTCTGGAAACACCATATATTTT.

This chain joins TRBV19 and TRBJ2-2, with TRBD2 matching 8 bases. This CDR3 contains 17 residues. The J segment lost 5 bases and the V segment lost 1 base, leaving 9 bases of the junction unmatched. CDR1 and CDR2 from the germline V gene are LNHDA and SQIVND (reference sequence). This chain's CDR3 is CASSIGTASGLTGELFF. Here the CDR3 DNA reads TGTGCCAGTAGTATAGGGACGGCTAGCGGGCTAACCGGGGAGCTGTTTTTT.

Of note for this clone: Germline and junction disagree at one end, which may indicate a read error. The CDR3 sequence: CASSLGESWRF. Written as DNA, the CDR3 is TGTGCCAGCAGCTTGGGGGAGAGCTGGAGGTTC. This chain connects TRBV5-6 to TRBJ2-7; possible D gene TRBD2, 5 bases. CDR1 is SGHDT and CDR2 is YYEEEE in the germline V gene. The CDR3 is 11 residues long.

This clone has just one count. V and J are TRBV29-1 and TRBJ2-7; a possible D gene is TRBD1 (6 bases). CDR3 length: 12 residues. Germline CDR1 is SQVTM and CDR2 is ANQGSEA. Trimming took 5 bases from V and 0 from J, leaving 8 bases between them. The CDR3 loop is CSVKDSSYEQYF. The CDR3 coding sequence is TGCAGCGTTAAGGACAGCTCCTACGAGCAGTACTTC.

This chain links TRBV15 with TRBJ2-2; D is ambiguous. In germline, CDR1 is LNHNV, CDR2 YYDKDF (reference sequence). CDR3 length: 14 residues. Trimming shortened V by 0 bases and J by 4 bases, and 6 bases separated the two germline ends. As DNA, the CDR3 is TGTGCCACCAGCAGAGATCGCGGCACCGGGGAGCTGTTTTTT. Protein sequence: CATSRDRGTGELFF.

This sequence joins TRBV27 and TRBJ2-5; TRBD2 might be the D (5 bases). This CDR3 comprises 12 residues. Germline CDR1 and CDR2: MNHEY and SMNVEV (reference sequence). V was pared by 2 bases and J by 5 bases, with 6 bases between. The CDR3 sequence: CASSLTGETQYF. The CDR3, as DNA: TGTGCCAGCAGTTTAACGGGGGAGACCCAGTACTTC.

The table lists this clone with a count of one. The chain carries TRBV10-3 and TRBJ1-2, with 9 bases aligning to TRBD1. Germline loops: CDR1 ENHRY, CDR2 SYGVKD. The CDR3 contains 13 residues. The V and J ends lost 7 bases and 5 bases, in that order; junction bases with no gene match: 5. This CDR3 is CAINRQGDYGYTF. The CDR3 DNA sequence: TGTGCCATCAATCGACAGGGGGATTATGGCTACACCTTC.

This clone was observed a single time. The genes are TRBV12-5 and TRBJ2-2; TRBD1 aligns across 10 bases. V was clipped by 5 bases and J by 5 bases; unmatched bases: 8. Germline V lookup: CDR1 LGHNT, CDR2 FRNRAP. CDR3 length equals 16 residues. CDR3 amino acids: CASGLWTGGSTGELFF. The DNA for the CDR3 is TGTGCTAGTGGTCTTTGGACAGGGGGAAGTACCGGGGAGCTGTTTTTT.

This clone appeared a single time. The chain joins TRBV28 to TRBJ2-7; TRBD1 is a possible D gene (6 bases). V was shortened by 9 bases and J by 5 bases, with 17 bases between the two germline ends. Per the germline V gene, CDR1 is MDHEN and CDR2 is SYDVKM. The CDR3 spans 13 residues. The CDR3 loop reads CASRDTFRHEQYF. Written as DNA, the CDR3 is TGTGCCAGTCGGGACACATTTAGGCACGAGCAGTACTTC.

The chain employs TRBV24-1 and TRBJ2-3, with D uncertain. CDR3 size: 14 residues. Trimming pared 1 base from V and 3 bases from J, leaving 7 bases between. Germline values: CDR1 KGHDR, CDR2 SFDVKD. This chain's CDR3 is CATSDFAGTDTQYF. CDR3 coding DNA: TGTGCCACCAGTGATTTCGCCGGGACAGATACGCAGTATTTT.

The chain uses TRBV27 and TRBJ2-5, with 8 bases aligning to TRBD2. This CDR3 has 13 residues. Trimming removed 5 bases from V and 4 bases from J; junction bases left unmatched: 3. The germline gives CDR1 MNHEY, CDR2 SMNVEV (reference sequence). CDR3 coding DNA: TGTGCCAGCAGTCGTAGCGGGGTAGAGACCCAGTACTTC. Translating it yields CASSRSGVETQYF.

This clone was found a few times. V and J are TRBV18 and TRBJ2-7, with 10 positions matching TRBD1. Germline CDR1 is KGHSH and CDR2 is LQKENI. CDR3 length: 15 amino acids. After removal of 4 bases from V and 2 bases from J, the junction contained 5 bases not matched to a gene. In DNA form, the CDR3 reads TGTGCCAGCTCACACGGGACAGGGGCAACCTACGAGCAGTACTTC. This sequence encodes CASSHGTGATYEQYF. The full variable domain, completed using reference TRBV18 and TRBJ2-7, is NAGVMQNPRHLVRRRGQEARLRCSPMKGHSHVYWYRQLPEEGLKFMVYLQKENIIDESGMPKERFSAEFPKEGPSILRIQQVVRGDSAAYFCASSHGTGATYEQYFGPGTRLTVT.

The chain is built from TRBV4-1 and TRBJ2-7, with 11 nucleotides matching TRBD2. The CDR3 has 16 amino acids. Trimming took 0 bases from V and 6 from J; bases not matched to a gene: 7. Per germline, CDR1 MGHRA and CDR2 YSYEKL. The CDR3 sequence is CASSQEGTSGTGEQYF. The CDR3 DNA reads as TGCGCCAGCAGCCAAGAAGGGACTAGCGGCACCGGCGAGCAGTACTTC.

The gene calls are TRBV7-2 and TRBJ2-2; 8 nucleotides align to TRBD2. Trimming at V came to 2 bases and at J to 6 bases, leaving 14 bases not matched to a gene. CDR1 and CDR2 from the germline V gene are SGHTA and FQGNSA. The CDR3 covers 18 residues. The CDR3, as DNA: TGTGCCAGCAGCTTATCATTACGGAGCGGGAGTATGGCCGGGGAGCTGTTTTTT. The encoded protein is CASSLSLRSGSMAGELFF.

The V and J genes are TRBV11-1 and TRBJ1-4, with a possible D match to TRBD1 (5 bases). CDR1 is SGHAT, CDR2 FQDESV, per germline (reference sequence). The CDR3 loop spans 15 amino acids. Trimming took 5 bases from V and 4 from J, leaving 14 bases between them. The CDR3 DNA follows: TGTGCCAGCAGCGCAAGAAGGGGCGTTAATGAAAAACTGTTTTTT. Translated: CASSARRGVNEKLFF.

The gene calls are TRBV11-3 and TRBJ1-4; tentative D call: TRBD1 (6 bases). The germline V gene has CDR1 SGHNT and CDR2 YENEEA. This CDR3 comprises 19 residues. V lost 1 base, J lost 7 bases, and 25 bases lay in between. The CDR3 DNA follows: TGTGCCAGCAGCTTAGGAGGAAGATCGACCAGGGGAACAAGTGAAAAACTGTTTTTT. It is translated as CASSLGGRSTRGTSEKLFF.

The genes are TRBV9 and TRBJ2-7; 7 bases match TRBD2. Germline V CDR1 and CDR2: SGDLS, YYNGEE. The CDR3 extends over 16 amino acids. The V gene end was trimmed by 2 bases and the J gene end by 6 bases; junction bases not matched to a gene: 14. In nucleotides, the CDR3 is TGTGCCAGCAGCGTCAGCGAGGGGAGGGTGCAGGGCGAGCAGTACTTC. As protein: CASSVSEGRVQGEQYF.

The rearrangement joins TRBV24-1 to TRBJ2-1; 7 bases fit TRBD2. CDR3 length: 14 residues. Germline CDR1 reads KGHDR; CDR2 reads SFDVKD. V shed 1 base and J 8 bases; nucleotides not matched to a gene: 4. The CDR3 bases are TGTGCCACCAGTGATTTCGAGCGGGGCGATGAGCAGTTCTTC. Protein product: CATSDFERGDEQFF.

The chain employs TRBV3-1 (or the pseudogene TRBV3-2) and TRBJ1-1; 12 positions match TRBD1. V trimming: 4 bases; J trimming: 4 bases; junction bases outside the gene matches: 4. This CDR3 is 15 amino acids long. Germline V gene sequence: CDR1 LGHDT, CDR2 YNNKEL (reference sequence). For the CDR3, the DNA is TGTGCCAGCAGCCTGGGACAGGGGGCTGGCACTGAAGCTTTCTTT. Translated, it gives CASSLGQGAGTEAFF.

This clone was seen only a few times. CDR3 in amino acids: CASSPSGHFYEQYF. The CDR3 region has the DNA TGTGCCAGCAGCCCCTCAGGGCATTTCTACGAGCAGTACTTC. V is TRBV6-5 and J is TRBJ2-7; TRBD1 might be the D (5 bases). This CDR3 is built from 14 residues. Trimming took off 6 bases at V and 3 bases at J, with 15 bases between the two ends. Germline-derived CDR1 and CDR2 are MNHEY and SVGAGI.

The chain recombines TRBV29-1 with TRBJ1-3; possibly TRBD1 for D (6 bases). With 5 bases removed from V and 4 bases from J, the gap between germline ends came to 12 bases. This CDR3 has 13 residues. Per the germline V gene, CDR1 is SQVTM and CDR2 is ANQGSEA. This CDR3 is CSVSTGYGNTIYF. The CDR3 nucleotides are TGCAGCGTTTCCACAGGGTACGGAAACACCATATATTTT.

The chain joins TRBV5-4 to TRBJ1-2; D perhaps matches TRBD1 (6 bases). There are 14 residues in the CDR3. CDR1 is SGHNT, CDR2 YYREEE, per germline (reference sequence). The ends were cut back, 0 bases at V and 5 bases at J, with 11 bases in the middle. The CDR3 nucleotides read TGTGCCAGCAGCTTGGCAGGGGTTTGGTATGGCTACACCTTC. This translates into CASSLAGVWYGYTF.

This chain's CDR3 is CATRIKGGGSTGELFF. The CDR3 DNA is TGTGCCACCAGAATTAAAGGGGGCGGTAGCACCGGGGAGCTGTTTTTT. This chain joins TRBV15 and TRBJ2-2, with 7 bases that match TRBD1. With 6 bases clipped from V and 4 bases from J, the junction kept 11 bases outside the gene matches. The germline CDR1 and CDR2 sequences are LNHNV and YYDKDF (reference sequence). This CDR3 region has 16 residues.

This chain joins TRBV7-7 and TRBJ2-1; weak D call: TRBD1 (6 bases). The V gene lost 5 bases and the J gene lost 16 bases, with 18 bases spanning the gap. This CDR3 region has 12 residues. The V gene's germline CDR1 is SSHAT and CDR2 FNYEAQ (reference sequence). CDR3 nucleotide sequence: TGTGCCAGCAGCCGTCCTGGGGGCTCGCTCTTCTTC. This codes for CASSRPGGSLFF.